Listed below are T cell receptor beta chains from one sample, sequenced in a study of PD-1 blockade in classical Hodgkin lymphoma. Sequencing was performed with immunoSEQ multiplex PCR; in TCRdb, only in-frame clones are kept and a portion is missing. Among 20,000 to 25,000 clones, roughly 90% were seen once, and the ten largest hold 0.41%. What was sequenced was CD4+ T cells from blood. Receptors were obtained from a human donor with classical Hodgkin lymphoma. The CDR3 runs from the conserved cysteine through the conserved F or W. A D gene is named only where the DNA matches it firmly. A row's size may be missing; if present it is once, few, many or a size class.

>NA|NA|TRBV30|TRBJ1-4
CAWRRGGEKLFF
TGTGCCTGGAGGCGGGGAGGGGAAAAACTGTTTTTT
>NA|NA|TRBV27|TRBJ2-1
CASSFSRASYNEQFF
TGTGCCAGCAGTTTTTCTAGGGCCTCCTACAATGAGCAGTTCTTC
>NA|TRBD2|TRBV28|TRBJ2-3
CASSRTGTSGRESTDTQYF
TGTGCCAGCAGCCGTACCGGGACTAGCGGGAGGGAAAGCACAGATACGCAGTATTTT
>NA|TRBD2|TRBV9|TRBJ2-2
CASSVVSSGRQRGELFF
TGTGCCAGCAGCGTAGTTAGTAGCGGGAGACAAAGAGGGGAGCTGTTTTTT
>once|TRBD2|TRBV7-3|TRBJ2-1
CASSPSGGFEQFF
TGTGCCAGCAGTCCTAGCGGGGGGTTTGAGCAGTTCTTC
>NA|TRBD1|TRBV4-1|TRBJ2-7
CASSQDPGQGFYEQYF
TGCGCCAGCAGCCAAGACCCGGGACAGGGGTTCTACGAGCAGTACTTC
>few|TRBD1|TRBV2|TRBJ1-5
CASSLSTGNSQPQHF
TGTGCCAGCAGTCTATCGACAGGGAATAGTCAGCCCCAGCATTTT
>NA|NA|TRBV7-9|TRBJ2-7
CASSLGQQGGEQYF
TGTGCCAGCAGCTTAGGGCAGCAGGGAGGAGAGCAGTACTTC
>NA|TRBD1|TRBV18|TRBJ1-1
CASSPRQGPNTNTEAFF
TGTGCCAGCTCACCACGACAGGGGCCCAACACGAACACTGAAGCTTTCTTT
>NA|NA|TRBV9|TRBJ2-3
CASSARGGGTQYF
TGTGCCAGCAGCGCCCGAGGGGGAGGGACGCAGTATTTT
>NA|NA|TRBV10-3|TRBJ1-3
CALARGNSGNTIYF
TGTGCCCTCGCCCGGGGAAACTCTGGAAACACCATATATTTT
>once|NA|TRBV30|TRBJ1-1
CAWNLNTEAFF
TGTGCCTGGAACTTGAACACTGAAGCTTTCTTT
>NA|NA|TRBV10-3|TRBJ1-1
CAITSGNTEAFF
TGTGCCATCACGTCGGGGAACACTGAAGCTTTCTTT